This TCR beta chain was obtained from a study of type 1 regulatory T cells. Looking at the study overall: T-allo10 is a Tr1-enriched, alloantigen-specific CD4 T cell product made in vitro.

Graft donor-derived T-allo10 cells were described as host-alloantigen-specific, anergic, and alloantigen-specifically suppressive. As concerns this clonotype: Its target is unknown.

Germline V gives CDR1 SEHNR, CDR2 FQNEAQ (reference sequence). This CDR3 is built from 15 residues. V shed 5 bases and J shed 5 bases, with 18 bases lying between them. One entry per CDR3 protein results from TCRdb running MiXCR on the reads. The profile shows roughly 71,000 distinct CDR3 sequences, about 69% of them singletons. This clonotype was obtained from a human donor in good health. The rearrangement joins TRBV7-9 to TRBJ1-1; no clear D gene. The sample was cultured T cells, either the whole culture or a sorted T cell fraction (not recorded which). This sample's subset: Tr1-enriched cell product generated in vitro against host alloantigens. The CDR3 spells CASSQQRSLGTEAFF. DNA of the CDR3: TGTGCCAGCAGCCAACAGAGATCTTTGGGTACTGAAGCTTTCTTT.